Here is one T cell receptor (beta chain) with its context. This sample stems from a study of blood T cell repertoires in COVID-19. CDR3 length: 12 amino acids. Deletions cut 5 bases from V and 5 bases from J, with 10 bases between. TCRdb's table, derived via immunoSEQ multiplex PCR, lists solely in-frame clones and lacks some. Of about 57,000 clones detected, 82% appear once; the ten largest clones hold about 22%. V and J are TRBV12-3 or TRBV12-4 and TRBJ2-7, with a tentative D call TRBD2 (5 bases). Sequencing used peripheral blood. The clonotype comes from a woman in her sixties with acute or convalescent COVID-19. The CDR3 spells CASSALRDEQYF. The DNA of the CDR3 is TGTGCCAGCAGTGCATTGAGGGACGAGCAGTACTTC.